These 6 T cell receptor beta chains were sequenced from one sample in a study of Ad26.COV2.S vaccination and SARS-CoV-2 variants. Clones were sequenced by immunoSEQ multiplex PCR, and TCRdb holds only the in-frame ones, with some missing. The repertoire holds 440,000 or so clones, with 80% to 90% as singletons. Treatment: 15 to 20 received Ad26.COV2.S at low or high dose, single or two shots; five or six received placebo; per-sample allocation not given. Sampling occurred on day 63 after the first vaccine or placebo injection. Material: peripheral blood, obtained in a trial of Ad26.COV2.S vaccine versus placebo. These receptors were collected from a person aged 18-65 years who received the Ad26.COV2.S COVID-19 vaccine or a placebo.

The chain is built from TRBV5-8 and TRBJ1-2, with 11 bases that match TRBD1. The CDR3 has 14 residues. V gave up 4 bases and J gave up 4 bases; unmatched junction bases: 3. Germline V gives CDR1 SGHTS, CDR2 YDEGEE. The DNA for the CDR3 is TGTGCCAGCAGCCCCGGGACAGGGGGCTATGGCTACACCTTC. This gives the protein CASSPGTGGYGYTF.

The chain is built from TRBV28 and TRBJ1-2, with 12 positions matching TRBD1. V lost 5 bases to trimming and J lost 8 bases; unmatched junction nucleotides: 12. CDR1 is MDHEN, CDR2 SYDVKM, per germline. The CDR3 totals 16 residues. This CDR3 is CASSNSGTGGAGGYTF. Written as DNA, the CDR3 is TGTGCCAGCAGTAACTCCGGGACAGGGGGCGCGGGGGGCTACACCTTC.

V is TRBV6-5 and J is TRBJ1-2; tentative D call: TRBD1 (6 bases). CDR3 length: 13 residues. Trimming pared 6 bases from V and 3 bases from J, leaving 11 bases between. The germline V gene has CDR1 MNHEY and CDR2 SVGAGI. CDR3 loop: CASRSGDDYGYTF. CDR3 DNA sequence: TGTGCCAGCAGATCAGGGGACGACTATGGCTACACCTTC.

V gene TRBV14 combines with J gene TRBJ1-2; a weak D match, TRBD1 (5 bases). Trimming removed 2 bases at V and 2 bases at J, with 9 bases between. CDR3 length: 14 amino acids. From germline, CDR1 is SGHDN and CDR2 FVKESK. The chain's CDR3 is CASSQQGRNYGYTF. The CDR3 DNA reads TGTGCCAGCAGCCAACAGGGACGGAACTATGGCTACACCTTC.

This clone was detected once. The J gene is TRBJ2-7, the V gene TRBV6-2 or TRBV6-3, with a weak D call TRBD1 (5 bases). The CDR3 loop spans 14 amino acids. Germline assignment: CDR1 MNHEY and CDR2 SVGEGT. Trimming removed 2 bases at V and 3 bases at J, with 11 bases between. CDR3 region: CASSYGQGYYEQYF. The CDR3 bases are TGTGCCAGCAGTTACGGGCAGGGTTACTACGAGCAGTACTTC.

The chain recombines TRBV7-2 with TRBJ1-2; no clear D. Deletions cut 8 bases from V and 0 bases from J, with 13 bases between. This CDR3 contains 14 residues. The germline V gene encodes CDR1 SGHTA and CDR2 FQGNSA. CDR3 sequence (DNA): TGTGCCAGCGTCCCCTGGGCCTCTAACTATGGCTACACCTTC. This encodes CASVPWASNYGYTF.